Below are 26 T cell receptor beta chains sequenced from a single sample in a study of low-dose radiotherapy and immunotherapy resistance in tumors. This sample's time point: before trial treatment. Primers used for first-strand cDNA, a TRAV- and TRBV-specific set, covered both alpha and beta chains. A constant-region primer paired with the V-primer adapter amplified TCRs over approximately 20 PCR cycles. Using its own MiXCR run on the reads, TCRdb lists one record per CDR3 protein. The data hold 35,000 to 50,000 distinct CDR3 sequences, with roughly 28% observed a single time. Sequences were derived from PBMCs, sampled before treatment. Receptors originate from a male donor with gallbladder cancer.

The sample holds many counts of this clonotype. The chain couples TRBV5-1 to TRBJ1-6; D remains unclear. The CDR3 totals 13 residues. CDR1 and CDR2 from the germline V gene are SGHRS and YFSETQ. Trimming cost V 5 bases and J 7 bases, with 10 bases left between them. The DNA of the CDR3 is TGCGCCAGCAGTGTAGGCCAGAATTCACCCCTCCACTTT. This encodes CASSVGQNSPLHF. The full variable domain, completed using reference TRBV5-1 and TRBJ1-6, is KAGVTQTPRYLIKTRGQQVTLSCSPISGHRSVSWYQQTPGQGLQFLFEYFSETQRNKGNFPGRFSGRQFSNSRSEMNVSTLELGDSALYLCASSVGQNSPLHFGNGTRLTVT.

This clonotype was recorded many times. The chain has TRBV27 and TRBJ2-1, with 9 bases matching TRBD2. CDR3 size: 13 residues. V was pared by 11 bases and J by 6 bases, with 8 bases of the junction left unmatched. Per the germline V gene, CDR1 is MNHEY and CDR2 is SMNVEV (reference sequence). The CDR3, as DNA: TGTGCCCTGGGGCGGGGGGGCCTCAATGAGCAGTTCTTC. Translation gives CALGRGGLNEQFF.

This clonotype showed up many times. The chain recombines TRBV5-4 with TRBJ2-3; unclear D gene. V lost 0 bases, J lost 10 bases, and 9 bases lay in between. Per the germline V gene, CDR1 is SGHNT and CDR2 is YYREEE (reference sequence). This CDR3 comprises 12 residues. The CDR3, as DNA: TGTGCCAGCAGCTTGGACTCCTCATCGCAGTATTTT. Translated: CASSLDSSSQYF.

The CDR3 DNA reads TGTGCCAGCTCACCTGTCGAGGGCACAGATACGCAGTATTTT. The encoded protein is CASSPVEGTDTQYF. The rearrangement uses TRBV18 and TRBJ2-3, with unresolved D. Deletions cut 3 bases from V and 1 base from J, with 8 bases between. The CDR3 is made up of 14 amino acids. CDR1 KGHSH and CDR2 LQKENI come from the germline V gene.

Comment on this clonotype: This likely reflects a read error, since a far larger clone is one base away. The chain carries TRBV20-1 and TRBJ2-5; D uncertain. CDR1 and CDR2 from the germline V gene are DFQATT and SNEGSKA (reference sequence). V gave up 4 bases and J gave up 11 bases, with 20 bases separating them. This CDR3 region has 13 residues. CDR3 sequence (DNA): TGCAGTGCTATCATCCGGAGCTTCGATGAGCAGTACTTC. The encoded protein is CSAIIRSFDEQYF.

This clonotype occurred many times. The CDR3 sequence is CASSQWDRVEREQFF. CDR3 sequence (DNA): TGTGCCAGCAGCCAATGGGACAGGGTAGAGCGTGAGCAGTTCTTC. This rearrangement joins TRBV3-1 to TRBJ2-1, with 9 bases aligning to TRBD1. The V segment lost 2 bases and the J segment 9 bases; nucleotides outside the gene matches: 8. In germline, CDR1 is LGHDT, CDR2 YNNKEL (reference sequence). The CDR3 consists of 15 residues.

This clonotype was observed at least ten times. The chain is built from TRBV20-1 and TRBJ2-1, with D uncertain. The CDR3 length is 14 residues. In germline, CDR1 is DFQATT, CDR2 SNEGSKA (reference sequence). The V end was cut by 5 bases, the J end by 1 base, with 12 bases between. The CDR3 DNA reads as TGCAGTGCTTGGGCGACCTCTTCCTACAATGAGCAGTTCTTC. As protein: CSAWATSSYNEQFF.

In its sample, this clonotype was seen a few times. This chain connects TRBV23-1 to TRBJ1-4; D is possibly TRBD1 (5 bases). TRBV23-1 carries the ORF label, with uncertain function. The CDR3 is 15 residues long. V lost 6 bases and J 4 bases, leaving 15 bases between the germline ends. CDR3 loop: CASSPHRRLNEKLFF. The CDR3 nucleotides read TGCGCCAGCAGCCCCCACAGGCGACTTAATGAAAAACTGTTTTTT.

This clonotype came up many times. This sequence joins TRBV4-1 and TRBJ1-5; weak D call: TRBD1 (6 bases). The CDR3 runs 17 residues. The V gene lost 4 bases and the J gene lost 0 bases, with 16 bases spanning the gap. Germline CDR1 MGHRA, CDR2 YSYEKL. The chain's CDR3 is CASSLSMGAYSNQPQHF. CDR3 nucleotide sequence: TGCGCCAGCAGCCTGTCTATGGGGGCCTATAGCAATCAGCCCCAGCATTTT.

This clonotype appeared a few times. The limits of the CDR3 on the DNA are not certain, so only TCRdb's listed CDR3 is given. The chain couples TRBV5-1 to TRBJ2-2. From its first to its last residue, the CDR3 has 16 amino acids. CDR1 and CDR2 (germline): SGHRS, YFSETQ. CDR3 in amino acids: CASSVLDRNTGELFFF.

Comments on this clonotype: This likely stems from a read error, as it lies one base from a far larger clone. The chain's CDR3 is CASSFNEQYF. CDR3 bases: TGTGCCAGCAGTTTCAATGAGCAGTACTTC. The rearrangement uses TRBV28 and TRBJ2-7; no clear D gene. Germline V gene lookup returns CDR1 MDHEN and CDR2 SYDVKM. This CDR3 has 10 amino acids. The V gene lost 3 bases and the J gene lost 7 bases, with 4 bases spanning the gap.

This clonotype was recorded many times. This sequence joins TRBV20-1 and TRBJ1-5; TRBD1 is a possible D gene (6 bases). V was pared by 3 bases and J by 0 bases, with 15 bases between. CDR3 size: 16 residues. Germline V gene data show CDR1 as DFQATT and CDR2 as SNEGSKA (reference sequence). CDR3 sequence reads: CSASRGVRVSNQPQHF. The CDR3 DNA sequence: TGCAGTGCTAGTAGGGGGGTACGGGTTAGCAATCAGCCCCAGCATTTT.

Of note for this clonotype: Only one base separates this from a far larger clonotype, so it likely reflects a read error. The chain combines TRBV13 with TRBJ2-2; 9 positions agree with TRBD1. CDR1 is PRHDT and CDR2 is FYEKMQ in the germline V gene (reference sequence). The CDR3 is made up of 15 amino acids. This CDR3 reads CDSSPGTGSTGELFF. CDR3 in DNA: TGTGACAGCAGCCCGGGGACAGGGAGCACCGGGGAGCTGTTTTTT.

This clonotype occurred many times. The genes are TRBV18 and TRBJ1-1, with 10 bases identical to TRBD1. With 3 bases clipped from V and 4 bases from J, the junction kept 5 bases outside the gene matches. CDR1 and CDR2 from the germline V gene are KGHSH and LQKENI. There are 15 residues in the CDR3. The CDR3 coding sequence is TGTGCCAGCTCACCGGGACAGGGGAAGGGCACTGAAGCTTTCTTT. Its translation is CASSPGQGKGTEAFF. The full variable domain, rest sourced from reference TRBV18 and TRBJ1-1, is NAGVMQNPRHLVRRRGQEARLRCSPMKGHSHVYWYRQLPEEGLKFMVYLQKENIIDESGMPKERFSAEFPKEGPSILRIQQVVRGDSAAYFCASSPGQGKGTEAFFGQGTRLTVV.

This clonotype was seen many times. This chain connects TRBV7-9 to TRBJ1-5; D uncertain. Between the trimmed V and J ends, which lost 1 base and 4 bases, there was a span of 8 bases. Germline CDR1 reads SEHNR; CDR2 reads FQNEAQ (reference sequence). The CDR3 loop spans 14 amino acids. The CDR3: CASSLGPGNQPQHF. The CDR3 nucleotides are TGTGCCAGCAGCTTAGGGCCGGGAAATCAGCCCCAGCATTTT.

The V gene is TRBV6-2 or TRBV6-3, the J gene TRBJ2-2; TRBD2 matches at 9 bases. The V segment lost 5 bases and the J segment 3 bases; nucleotides outside the gene matches: 4. The CDR3 extends over 15 amino acids. Germline V CDR1 and CDR2: MNHEY, SVGEGT. DNA for the CDR3: TGTGCCAGCAGTCGACTAGCGGCGTACACCGGGGAGCTGTTTTTT. Encoded protein: CASSRLAAYTGELFF.

The V call is TRBV5-5, the J call TRBJ2-4, with D perhaps matching TRBD2 (5 bases). Germline V lookup: CDR1 SGHKS, CDR2 YYEKEE (reference sequence). This CDR3 contains 18 residues. V shed 2 bases and J shed 9 bases, with 27 bases lying between them. CDR3 bases: TGTGCCAGCAGCTTTCCCCATCGCAGCGAGGGTTGGAGAGGCATTCAGTACTTC. Translating gives CASSFPHRSEGWRGIQYF.

The genes are TRBV29-1 and TRBJ1-5; D call uncertain. Deletions cut 6 bases from V and 1 base from J, with 7 bases between. Germline V CDR1 and CDR2: SQVTM, ANQGSEA. CDR3 length: 12 amino acids. The CDR3 DNA is TGCAGCGTGGGTACCAGCAATCAGCCCCAGCATTTT. This sequence encodes CSVGTSNQPQHF.

In this sample, this clonotype turned up many times. As DNA, the CDR3 is TGTGCCAGTAGTATAGGACGGGACTTGACCTACAATGAGCAGTTCTTC. It encodes CASSIGRDLTYNEQFF. The V and J genes are TRBV19 and TRBJ2-1; TRBD2 might be the D (6 bases). Germline V gene sequence: CDR1 LNHDA, CDR2 SQIVND (reference sequence). CDR3 length: 16 amino acids. With 1 base removed from V and 2 bases from J, the gap between germline ends came to 12 bases.

This clonotype showed up many times. CDR3 DNA sequence: TGTGCCAGCAGCCAACTCCGGACAGGTGGGAACTATGGCTACACCTTC. Its protein product is CASSQLRTGGNYGYTF. V usage is TRBV3-1 and J usage is TRBJ1-2, with TRBD1 identical over 7 bases. The ends lost 2 bases at V and 2 bases at J; junction bases unmatched: 8. This CDR3 is built from 16 residues. Per germline, CDR1 LGHDT and CDR2 YNNKEL (reference sequence).

On this clonotype itself: It differs at one base from a far larger clone, so likely a read error. The CDR3 nucleotides are TGCGCCAGCAGCCACGGGACAGGGGCTTCCTACGAGCAGTTCTTC. Protein product: CASSHGTGASYEQFF. The chain joins TRBV4-1 to TRBJ2-1; 10 nucleotides align to TRBD1. Germline V gene sequence: CDR1 MGHRA, CDR2 YSYEKL. The ends lost 3 bases at V and 10 bases at J; junction bases unmatched: 9. The CDR3 totals 15 residues.

Comment on this clonotype: This likely traces to a read error, being one base from a far larger clone. The chain links TRBV29-1 to TRBJ2-1; D may be TRBD2 (6 bases). The CDR3 is made up of 14 amino acids. The germline V and J ends were trimmed by 7 bases and 10 bases, with 23 bases remaining between them. The germline V gene encodes CDR1 SQVTM and CDR2 ANQGSEA. DNA for the CDR3: TGCAGCGCAGAAACGGGGGATCGCTCCTACGAGCAGTTCTTC. It yields the protein CSAETGDRSYEQFF.

This clonotype was recorded a few times. This rearrangement joins TRBV28 to TRBJ1-2; TRBD1 might be the D (6 bases). The CDR3 spans 12 residues. Trimming left V 6 bases short and J 4 bases short, with 9 bases between. Germline V gives CDR1 MDHEN, CDR2 SYDVKM. This CDR3 reads CASSTGFYGYTF. CDR3 DNA: TGTGCCAGCAGCACAGGGTTCTATGGCTACACCTTC.

This clonotype was seen at least ten times. This chain links TRBV11-1 with TRBJ1-4; 9 bases agree with TRBD1. The CDR3 has 14 amino acids. V was pared by 4 bases and J by 7 bases, with 4 bases of the junction left unmatched. In germline, CDR1 is SGHAT, CDR2 FQDESV (reference sequence). The CDR3 loop reads CASSSGTGREKLFF. Here the CDR3 DNA reads TGTGCCAGCAGCTCCGGGACAGGGCGTGAAAAACTGTTTTTT.

This clonotype was counted ten times or more. This chain uses TRBV5-4 with TRBJ2-5, with 7 bases aligning to TRBD2. V shed 4 bases, J shed 4 bases, and the junction held 10 bases outside the gene matches. From germline, CDR1 is SGHNT and CDR2 YYREEE (reference sequence). This CDR3 is built from 15 residues. CDR3 bases: TGTGCCAGCAGCCCCAGCGGGGATGGAGGAGAGACCCAGTACTTC. This sequence encodes CASSPSGDGGETQYF.

The rearrangement joins TRBV3-1 to TRBJ2-7; D not resolved. V was shortened by 0 bases and J by 6 bases, with 9 bases between the two germline ends. This CDR3 spans 13 amino acids. Germline CDR1 reads LGHDT; CDR2 reads YNNKEL (reference sequence). The CDR3 DNA is TGTGCCAGCAGCCAAGAGAGAGTGGGCGAGCAGTACTTC. Protein product: CASSQERVGEQYF.